The 6 T cell receptor beta chains presented below share a single source sample, sequenced in a study of early T cells in non-severe SARS-CoV-2 infection. TCRdb used MiXCR to reprocess the 5' RACE reads, holding one entry per CDR3 protein. The sample includes roughly 61,000 distinct CDR3 sequences, less than 14% of them seen just once. Sequences were obtained from whole blood. The origin of the receptors is an adult who was a healthcare worker with PCR-confirmed SARS-CoV-2 infection or an uninfected control (not recorded which).

This clonotype was seen repeatedly, ten times or more. The chain combines TRBV7-2 with TRBJ2-5; possibly TRBD2 for D (5 bases). From germline, CDR1 is SGHTA and CDR2 FQGNSA. The CDR3 extends over 15 amino acids. V gave up 3 bases and J gave up 5 bases, with 16 bases separating them. The CDR3 DNA sequence: TGTGCCAGCAGCTTTGATAGAGCCCGAGGGGAGACCCAGTACTTC. This gives the protein CASSFDRARGETQYF.

This chain connects TRBV6-6 to TRBJ1-4, with unresolved D. The CDR3 spans 16 residues. The germline gives CDR1 MNHNY, CDR2 SVGAGI (reference sequence). V was pared by 0 bases and J by 7 bases, with 15 bases between. DNA for the CDR3: TGTGCCAGCAGTTACTCGATCCCCCCCAGGCTTGAAAAACTGTTTTTT. Protein product: CASSYSIPPRLEKLFF.

This clonotype came up many times. The chain employs TRBV4-2 and TRBJ1-4; no reliable D call. The V and J ends lost 4 bases and 8 bases respectively, with 5 bases between them. Looked up from germline, CDR1 is LGHNA and CDR2 is YNFKEQ. The CDR3 sequence is 11 residues long. The DNA of the CDR3 is TGTGCCAGCAGCCTCAGGGAAAAACTGTTTTTT. Its protein product is CASSLREKLFF.

This clonotype was observed many times. The chain employs TRBV11-2 and TRBJ2-5, with TRBD1 matching 7 bases. Per the germline V gene, CDR1 is SGHAT and CDR2 is FQNNGV. The CDR3 loop spans 14 amino acids. V lost 5 bases to trimming and J lost 1 base; unmatched junction nucleotides: 4. The CDR3 region is CASSPRDSQETQYF. In DNA, the CDR3 is TGTGCCAGCAGCCCCCGGGACAGCCAAGAGACCCAGTACTTC.

The chain employs TRBV6-4 and TRBJ2-1, with D hard to call. CDR1 is MRHNA, CDR2 SNTAGT, per germline. The ends were cut back, 2 bases at V and 5 bases at J, with 4 bases in the middle. This CDR3 spans 12 amino acids. The CDR3: CASSDRDNEQFF. The DNA of the CDR3 is TGTGCCAGCAGTGACAGGGACAATGAGCAGTTCTTC.

The chain combines TRBV4-1 with TRBJ2-3; 8 positions match TRBD2. CDR3 length: 13 amino acids. Trimming removed 2 bases from V and 10 bases from J; junction bases left unmatched: 5. CDR1 MGHRA and CDR2 YSYEKL come from the germline V gene. The CDR3: CASSQIAGRSQYF. CDR3 sequence (DNA): TGCGCCAGCAGCCAAATAGCGGGGAGATCGCAGTATTTT.